A single sample is the source of the 11 T cell receptor beta chains below, sequenced in a study of blood T cell repertoires in COVID-19. Clones were read by immunoSEQ multiplex PCR, and TCRdb kept only the in-frame ones, dropping some. The sample includes 300,000 to 400,000 clones, around 88% seen only once; the top ten take approximately 1.8%. The specimen was peripheral blood. Receptors originate from a woman under 40 with COVID-19, enrolled during active disease.

The chain joins TRBV10-2 to TRBJ2-3; tentatively, D is TRBD2 (5 bases). The V gene lost 8 bases and the J gene lost 0 bases, with 15 bases spanning the gap. Per germline, CDR1 WSHSY and CDR2 SAAADI. CDR3 length equals 15 residues. CDR3 coding DNA: TGCGCCAGCCACGGAGGCGGTTCTAGCACAGATACGCAGTATTTT. Amino acid sequence: CASHGGGSSTDTQYF.

The chain combines TRBV6-6 with TRBJ2-1, with no clear D. The CDR3 loop spans 12 amino acids. V gave up 2 bases and J gave up 7 bases, with 6 bases separating them. In germline, CDR1 is MNHNY, CDR2 SVGAGI (reference sequence). The CDR3 DNA sequence: TGTGCCAGCAGTTACGGGCTTAATGAGCAGTTCTTC. Translating gives CASSYGLNEQFF.

The CDR3 bases are TGTGCCAGCAGTTCCAGCGGTGGGGTGGAGACCCAGTACTTC. Its protein product is CASSSSGGVETQYF. The chain employs TRBV6-2 or TRBV6-3 and TRBJ2-5, with D possibly matching TRBD2 (5 bases). The length of the CDR3 is 14 residues. The germline V and J ends were trimmed by 4 bases and 5 bases, with 14 bases remaining between them. Germline lookup yields CDR1 MNHEY and CDR2 SVGEGT.

V usage is TRBV2 and J usage is TRBJ2-2; 13 bases match TRBD2. The CDR3 runs to 16 residues. J lost 7 bases, V lost 3 bases, and 5 bases had no gene match. Per the germline V gene, CDR1 is SNHLY and CDR2 is FYNNEI. The CDR3 region has the DNA TGTGCCAGCAGTGAGATGGGGACTAGCGGGGTCGGGGAGCTGTTTTTT. Translating it yields CASSEMGTSGVGELFF.

The chain has TRBV6-6 and TRBJ1-2; D not certain. Per germline, CDR1 MNHNY and CDR2 SVGAGI (reference sequence). This CDR3 is 15 amino acids long. Trimming cost V 2 bases and J 3 bases, with 13 bases left between them. The CDR3 sequence: CASSYISSVDYGYTF. CDR3 in DNA: TGTGCCAGCAGTTACATCTCCAGTGTGGACTATGGCTACACCTTC.

The count of this clone is one. The rearrangement links TRBV7-2 to TRBJ1-1; D is perhaps TRBD1 (6 bases). The germline V gene encodes CDR1 SGHTA and CDR2 FQGNSA. The CDR3 runs to 15 residues. Trimming stripped 5 bases from V and 1 base from J, with 14 bases between. In nucleotides, the CDR3 is TGTGCCAGCAGCCCTACAGGGTCGCGGAACACTGAAGCTTTCTTT. Amino acid sequence: CASSPTGSRNTEAFF.

Here the CDR3 reads CASSLFTLAISSYNEQFF. In DNA form, the CDR3 reads TGTGCCAGCAGCTTATTTACCCTAGCGATTAGCTCCTACAATGAGCAGTTCTTC. The chain combines TRBV7-9 with TRBJ2-1, with D possibly TRBD2 on 6 matching bases. Trimming cost V 2 bases and J 0 bases, with 17 bases left between them. This CDR3 is built from 18 residues. CDR1 and CDR2 from the germline V gene are SEHNR and FQNEAQ (reference sequence).

J is TRBJ2-7 and V is TRBV7-9; 8 bases match TRBD2. Trimming cost V 5 bases and J 5 bases; bases outside gene matches: 11. The length of the CDR3 is 15 residues. Germline V gives CDR1 SEHNR, CDR2 FQNEAQ (reference sequence). The CDR3 DNA reads as TGTGCCAGCAGCCCCGGGGTAGCGGGGACGGACGAGCAGTACTTC. This translates into CASSPGVAGTDEQYF.

This chain uses TRBV11-3 with TRBJ2-7, with TRBD1 identical over 7 bases. With V trimmed by 0 bases and J by 4 bases, 3 bases remained unmatched. In germline, CDR1 is SGHNT, CDR2 YENEEA. The CDR3 totals 14 residues. The chain's CDR3 is CASSLDGQDYEQYF. The CDR3 coding sequence is TGTGCCAGCAGCTTAGATGGACAGGATTACGAGCAGTACTTC.

The V call is TRBV10-3, the J call TRBJ2-7, with D unclear. The V end was cut by 2 bases, the J end by 13 bases, with 12 bases between. Germline CDR1 ENHRY, CDR2 SYGVKD. CDR3 size: 11 residues. The CDR3 region is CAISEPGSVYF. Here the CDR3 DNA reads TGTGCCATCAGTGAGCCGGGTAGTGTCTACTTC.

The chain couples TRBV7-9 to TRBJ1-1, with TRBD1 matching over 7 bases. V gave up 4 bases and J gave up 1 base; unmatched junction bases: 3. This CDR3 region has 14 residues. Germline CDR1 reads SEHNR; CDR2 reads FQNEAQ (reference sequence). As DNA, the CDR3 is TGTGCCAGCAGCTCGGGACAGAGGAACACTGAAGCTTTCTTT. Residues: CASSSGQRNTEAFF.